A single sample gave rise to the 24 T cell receptor beta chains below, sequenced in a study of T cell responses to AZD1222 COVID-19 vaccine. Method: immunoSEQ multiplex PCR; TCRdb's copy keeps in-frame clones and lacks some. This table has about 150,000 clones, more than 80% appearing once. This specimen was peripheral blood, taken 28 days after the second AZD1222 dose. These receptors came from an adult who received the AZD1222 COVID-19 vaccine.

CDR3 residues: CASSLLRDEQFF. CDR3 sequence (DNA): TGTGCCAGCAGTCTATTGCGGGATGAGCAGTTCTTC. The gene calls are TRBV27 and TRBJ2-1; TRBD2 is a possible D gene (5 bases). This CDR3 has 12 residues. V was cut by 5 bases and J by 8 bases, with 10 bases left in between. The germline V gene encodes CDR1 MNHEY and CDR2 SMNVEV (reference sequence).

This rearrangement joins TRBV27 to TRBJ1-6, with 8 bases aligning to TRBD1. V dropped 3 bases and J dropped 6; count of bases not matched to a gene: 16. CDR1 MNHEY and CDR2 SMNVEV come from the germline V gene (reference sequence). The CDR3 runs 19 residues. This CDR3 reads CASSLAWTGHSPSNSPLHF. The CDR3 DNA reads as TGTGCCAGCAGTTTGGCGTGGACAGGGCATTCTCCAAGTAATTCACCCCTCCACTTT.

The rearrangement uses TRBV10-1 and TRBJ2-1, with 8 bases matching TRBD2. Germline CDR1 and CDR2: WNHNN and SYGVQD (reference sequence). The CDR3 is 16 amino acids. The J segment lost 8 bases and the V segment lost 0 bases, leaving 9 bases of the junction unmatched. CDR3 DNA sequence: TGCGCCAGCAGTGAGTCTTGGGAGAGCGGGAGTGATGAGCAGTTCTTC. As protein: CASSESWESGSDEQFF.

V and J are TRBV14 and TRBJ1-5, with 7 bases matching TRBD1. This CDR3 spans 17 amino acids. V trimming: 5 bases; J trimming: 0 bases; junction bases outside the gene matches: 10. Per germline, CDR1 SGHDN and CDR2 FVKESK. Here the CDR3 reads CASSCDRDLCSNQPQHF. The CDR3 DNA reads TGTGCCAGCAGCTGTGACAGGGATTTATGTAGCAATCAGCCCCAGCATTTT.

The V gene is TRBV19, the J gene TRBJ1-2; a weak D match, TRBD1 (6 bases). With 3 bases removed from V and 6 bases from J, the gap between germline ends came to 14 bases. The CDR3 is 14 amino acids. CDR1 is LNHDA, CDR2 SQIVND, per germline (reference sequence). The CDR3 sequence is CASSIGRGGHGYTF. Here the CDR3 DNA reads TGTGCCAGTAGTATCGGCAGGGGAGGCCATGGCTACACCTTC.

The rearrangement links TRBV5-1 to TRBJ2-7, with 8 bases matching TRBD1. The CDR3 has 14 residues. J was trimmed by 5 bases and V by 1 base; bases with no gene match: 5. Germline V gene sequence: CDR1 SGHRS, CDR2 YFSETQ. CDR3 sequence (DNA): TGCGCCAGCAGCTTGATCGACAGGGGAAACGAGCAGTACTTC. Protein product: CASSLIDRGNEQYF.

This chain connects TRBV27 to TRBJ2-1, with 12 positions matching TRBD2. Germline loops: CDR1 MNHEY, CDR2 SMNVEV (reference sequence). The CDR3 extends over 17 amino acids. Trimming removed 5 bases from V and 4 bases from J; junction bases left unmatched: 9. The CDR3 DNA sequence: TGTGCCAGCAGTCTCCTCAGACTAGCGGGAGTATACAATGAGCAGTTCTTC. Protein product: CASSLLRLAGVYNEQFF.

The chain recombines TRBV7-2 with TRBJ2-2, with D unclear. Germline assignment: CDR1 SGHTA and CDR2 FQGNSA. V was pared by 0 bases and J by 9 bases, with 11 bases between. This CDR3 spans 14 amino acids. This CDR3 is CASSLAQDLRELFF. The DNA of the CDR3 is TGTGCCAGCAGCTTAGCCCAGGACCTACGGGAGCTGTTTTTT.

This sequence joins TRBV3-1 (or the pseudogene TRBV3-2) and TRBJ2-7; D perhaps matches TRBD2 (6 bases). Trimming pared 4 bases from V and 7 bases from J, leaving 17 bases between. The germline V gene encodes CDR1 LGHDT and CDR2 YNNKEL (reference sequence). This CDR3 has 14 amino acids. The CDR3 loop is CASSPQSQGGEQYF. In nucleotides, the CDR3 is TGTGCCAGCAGCCCTCAAAGCCAAGGAGGGGAGCAGTACTTC.

The rearrangement links TRBV5-1 to TRBJ2-3; TRBD2 matches 7 bases. The CDR3 consists of 17 residues. Germline CDR1 is SGHRS and CDR2 is YFSETQ. V shed 3 bases and J 2 bases; nucleotides not matched to a gene: 12. The chain's CDR3 is CASSWLGASGVTDTQYF. As DNA, the CDR3 is TGCGCCAGCAGCTGGCTTGGAGCCAGCGGGGTCACAGATACGCAGTATTTT.

This chain joins TRBV27 and TRBJ2-3; D is perhaps TRBD1 (6 bases). Trimming pared 4 bases from V and 0 bases from J, leaving 11 bases between. Germline V gives CDR1 MNHEY, CDR2 SMNVEV (reference sequence). The CDR3 sequence is 15 residues long. In DNA, the CDR3 is TGTGCCAGCAGTTCGACAGGTACTAGCACAGATACGCAGTATTTT. This sequence encodes CASSSTGTSTDTQYF.

The V and J genes are TRBV6-6 and TRBJ1-6, with 7 bases matching TRBD1. Germline lookup yields CDR1 MNHNY and CDR2 SVGAGI (reference sequence). Trimming at V came to 5 bases and at J to 6 bases, leaving 7 bases not matched to a gene. The CDR3 contains 15 residues. The CDR3 region is CASSDQQGFNSPLHF. The CDR3 nucleotides read TGTGCCAGCAGTGACCAACAGGGGTTTAATTCACCCCTCCACTTT.

CDR3 sequence: CSVKGYNEQFF. The CDR3 DNA reads as TGCAGCGTCAAGGGGTACAATGAGCAGTTCTTC. The J gene is TRBJ2-1, the V gene TRBV29-1, with D maybe TRBD1 (5 bases). Trimming took off 6 bases at V and 4 bases at J, with 7 bases between the two ends. The CDR3 runs to 11 residues. Germline V lookup: CDR1 SQVTM, CDR2 ANQGSEA.

In this sample, this clone turned up once. The gene calls are TRBV2 and TRBJ1-1; tentative D call: TRBD1 (5 bases). The V end lost 7 bases, the J end lost 4 bases, and 13 bases lay between the germline ends. Germline CDR1 SNHLY, CDR2 FYNNEI. CDR3 length: 13 amino acids. CDR3 loop: CASTRVRSTEAFF. CDR3 coding DNA: TGTGCCAGCACCAGGGTTCGGAGCACTGAAGCTTTCTTT.

The gene calls are TRBV19 and TRBJ2-7, with D unresolved. The CDR3 runs 15 residues. Germline V lookup: CDR1 LNHDA, CDR2 SQIVND (reference sequence). V was cut by 3 bases and J by 5 bases, with 17 bases left in between. CDR3 DNA sequence: TGTGCCAGTAGTATCAGAAGTTCTCCTTGGGACGAGCAGTACTTC. Its protein product is CASSIRSSPWDEQYF.

A few counts support this clone. The V and J genes are TRBV4-1 and TRBJ2-7; 9 positions match TRBD1. Germline values: CDR1 MGHRA, CDR2 YSYEKL. V dropped 0 bases and J dropped 1; count of bases not matched to a gene: 4. The CDR3 length is 16 residues. CDR3: CASSQDRGQGSYEQYF. The CDR3 DNA reads TGCGCCAGCAGCCAAGATCGGGGACAGGGATCCTACGAGCAGTACTTC.

V and J are TRBV11-2 and TRBJ1-4, with D uncertain. Per germline, CDR1 SGHAT and CDR2 FQNNGV. The CDR3 is 15 amino acids. Trimming removed 5 bases from V and 0 bases from J, with 10 bases in between. The CDR3 here is CASSPTDSTNEKLFF. The CDR3 DNA reads TGTGCCAGCAGCCCGACCGATTCAACTAATGAAAAACTGTTTTTT.

The rearrangement uses TRBV15 and TRBJ1-2; D is uncertain. CDR1 LNHNV and CDR2 YYDKDF come from the germline V gene (reference sequence). V lost 4 bases and J lost 3, with 3 bases in between. The CDR3 length is 11 residues. CDR3 DNA sequence: TGTGCCACCAGCAATCACTATGGCTACACCTTC. Translating it yields CATSNHYGYTF.

The CDR3 here is CASSPTGAYEQYF. CDR3 nucleotide sequence: TGTGCCAGCAGCCCCACAGGGGCCTACGAGCAGTACTTC. This sequence joins TRBV3-1 (or the pseudogene TRBV3-2) and TRBJ2-7, with 7 bases matching TRBD1. The CDR3 runs 13 residues. Germline loops: CDR1 LGHDT, CDR2 YNNKEL (reference sequence). The trim removed 4 bases at V and 2 bases at J, leaving 2 bases unmatched.

DNA for the CDR3: TGCAGCGTTGAAGCTCCGCTAGCGGGAGAAGGCACAGATACGCAGTATTTT. Protein sequence: CSVEAPLAGEGTDTQYF. The chain uses TRBV29-1 and TRBJ2-3; 10 bases fit TRBD2. Germline loops: CDR1 SQVTM, CDR2 ANQGSEA. The junction had 8 bases not matched to a gene; V was cut back by 1 base and J by 1 base. The CDR3 has 17 residues.

The chain is built from TRBV7-9 and TRBJ1-1; 8 bases align to TRBD1. The CDR3 consists of 18 residues. Germline CDR1 is SEHNR and CDR2 is FQNEAQ (reference sequence). J was trimmed by 1 base and V by 4 bases; bases with no gene match: 14. The CDR3 sequence: CASSSIGTGDYKNTEAFF. The DNA for the CDR3 is TGTGCCAGCAGCTCTATCGGGACAGGAGACTACAAGAACACTGAAGCTTTCTTT.

V is TRBV6-4 and J is TRBJ1-2, with D unresolved. CDR3 size: 13 residues. CDR1 MRHNA and CDR2 SNTAGT come from the germline V gene. The V and J ends lost 4 bases and 1 base respectively, with 7 bases between them. CDR3 DNA: TGTGCCAGCAGTGTAGCCCATAACTATGGCTACACCTTC. As protein: CASSVAHNYGYTF.

The chain is built from TRBV7-2 and TRBJ2-1; D not certain. The CDR3 is 16 residues long. Trimming left V 3 bases short and J 5 bases short, with 17 bases between. CDR1 is SGHTA, CDR2 FQGNSA, per germline. The CDR3: CASSLGLPNFNNEQFF. The CDR3, as DNA: TGTGCCAGCAGCTTGGGTCTACCGAACTTCAACAATGAGCAGTTCTTC.

The V call is TRBV5-6, the J call TRBJ2-7; 7 nucleotides line up with TRBD1. After removal of 4 bases from V and 1 base from J, the junction contained 11 bases not matched to a gene. Per germline, CDR1 SGHDT and CDR2 YYEEEE. CDR3 length equals 16 residues. CDR3 region: CASSTYRGRTSYEQYF. CDR3 coding DNA: TGTGCCAGCAGCACTTACAGGGGTCGAACATCCTACGAGCAGTACTTC.